Presented here are 3 T cell receptor beta chains from one specimen sequenced in a study of technical replicates of blood from several donors. Libraries were prepared by immunoSEQ multiplex PCR; TCRdb keeps only in-frame clonotypes and omits some of them. The repertoire includes about 84,000 clones, about 97% of them detected once, and more than 0.15% sits in the top ten. The source material was T cells isolated from PBMCs. All receptors come from a human donor in good health.

V gene TRBV30 combines with J gene TRBJ1-6, with 10 bases lining up with TRBD1. The CDR3 consists of 14 residues. Germline V gene sequence: CDR1 GTSNPN, CDR2 SVGIG (reference sequence). The junction had 5 bases not matched to a gene; V was cut back by 7 bases and J by 5 bases. The CDR3 loop reads CASDRGLNNSPLHF. The CDR3 DNA follows: TGTGCCTCCGACAGGGGGCTAAATAATTCACCCCTCCACTTT. The entire variable domain, with the rest obtained from reference TRBV30 and TRBJ1-6, is as follows: SQTIHQWPATLVQPVGSPLSLECTVEGTSNPNLYWYRQAAGRGLQLLFYSVGIGQISSEVPQNLSASRPQDRQFILSSKKLLLSDSGFYLCASDRGLNNSPLHFGNGTRLTVT.

V and J are TRBV6-4 and TRBJ2-1; 12 bases align to TRBD1. The length of the CDR3 is 15 residues. Germline V gene sequence: CDR1 MRHNA, CDR2 SNTAGT. V was clipped by 2 bases and J by 6 bases; unmatched bases: 2. The CDR3 DNA reads TGTGCCAGCAGTGACGGGACAGGGGGCGTCAATGAGCAGTTCTTC. Amino acids: CASSDGTGGVNEQFF.

The genes are TRBV4-1 and TRBJ2-2; 9 nucleotides agree with TRBD2. Germline CDR1 is MGHRA and CDR2 is YSYEKL. This CDR3 region has 20 residues. V was pared by 6 bases and J by 0 bases, with 17 bases of the junction left unmatched. The CDR3 bases are TGCGCCAGCAGACCTTTAGCGGGGGTGGGTGAGGGATCGAACACCGGGGAGCTGTTTTTT. It is translated as CASRPLAGVGEGSNTGELFF.